This record looks at one T cell receptor (beta chain) sequence and its context. The time point denotes: newly diagnosed GD, antithyroid drugs for less than 3 months. Extracted PBMC RNA gave rise to the TCR library. This record belongs to a study of regulatory T cells in long-lasting Graves disease. The authors built TCR beta libraries using iRepertoire HTBI primers and Arm-PCR of CDR3 regions. MiXCR, applied by TCRdb to the multiplex PCR reads, yields one record per CDR3 protein. The table has 350,000 to 550,000 distinct CDR3 sequences, around 14% seen once; the top ten hold 16%. This sample also appeared in a second study, on T cells in Graves' hyperthyroidism and ophthalmopathy. This second report adds: With a duration under 2 months, the hyperthyroidism was newly diagnosed in patients aged 18 to 65. The TCR CDR3 was amplified in a first-round RT-PCR using the HTBI primer set.

The receptor was isolated from a woman aged 25 to 39 with Graves disease. The sequenced sample was peripheral blood mononuclear cells (PBMCs), obtained at new diagnosis, from a patient treated with antithyroid drugs.

This CDR3 reads CASSLLRTSGYTF. In DNA, the CDR3 is TGTGCCAGCAGCTTGCTGCGAACTAGCGGCTACACCTTC. J is TRBJ1-2 and V is TRBV5-6; D unresolved. From germline, CDR1 is SGHDT and CDR2 YYEEEE. V lost 1 base, J lost 8 bases, and 12 bases lay in between. CDR3 length: 13 residues.